This T cell receptor (beta chain) was recorded in a study of blood T cell repertoires in COVID-19. About the study: The United States, Italy and Spain supplied acute and convalescent COVID-19 samples. The cDNA or gDNA used as material had been derived from T cells, B-cell-depleted T cells, or PBMCs.

The CDR3 runs to 17 residues. Germline V lookup: CDR1 LGHNA, CDR2 YNFKEQ. J lost 7 bases, V lost 0 bases, and 10 bases had no gene match. Under the authors' procedure: From reference gene primer amplification, estimates of nucleated cell counts were derived. Assay used: immunoSEQ multiplex PCR; TCRdb lists only in-frame clones, some missing. For V, J and clone size, that table is used; D and trimming come from the DNA. The table records about 180,000 clones, about 80% of them present only once. The sample consisted of peripheral blood. The J gene is TRBJ1-4, the V gene TRBV4-2; TRBD1 aligns across 8 bases. The receptor's source is a woman in her sixties or seventies with acute or convalescent COVID-19. For the CDR3, the DNA is TGTGCCAGCAGCCAAGATTCACTCGGACAGGGTTTTGAAAAACTGTTTTTT. This translates into CASSQDSLGQGFEKLFF.